The clone carrying this TCR beta chain was counted only a few times. What it recognizes is unknown. This entry belongs to a study of T-cell reconstitution after alpha-beta-depleted transplantation in children. Findings of the study overall: It was reported that alpha-beta T cells came from several hundred expanded graft clones (about two months after transplant). Certain patients had high TCRbeta diversity at day 60, and it came from recipient T cells and thymic progenitors that survived. Counts and diversity of T cells one year after transplant came mostly from newly produced T cells.

CDR1 PRHDT and CDR2 FYEKMQ come from the germline V gene (reference sequence). V gave up 4 bases and J gave up 4 bases, with 10 bases separating them. This CDR3 region has 13 residues. During its preparation, the TCRbeta library received unique molecular identifiers. TCRdb reanalysed the PCR reads using MiXCR and keeps one entry per CDR3 protein. This table has approximately 130,000 distinct CDR3 sequences, 8% to 10% appearing once. The TCR was taken from a girl less than two years old who had a stem cell transplant for combined immunodeficiency, so the T cells may come from the graft donor. The sequenced sample was PBMCs, mostly from graft donor cells, obtained 180 days after TCRalphabeta/CD19-depleted stem cell transplant. The gene calls are TRBV13 and TRBJ1-2; D remains ambiguous. CDR3 region: CASSSGVGYGYTF. The CDR3 coding sequence is TGTGCCAGCAGCTCTGGGGTCGGCTATGGCTACACCTTC.